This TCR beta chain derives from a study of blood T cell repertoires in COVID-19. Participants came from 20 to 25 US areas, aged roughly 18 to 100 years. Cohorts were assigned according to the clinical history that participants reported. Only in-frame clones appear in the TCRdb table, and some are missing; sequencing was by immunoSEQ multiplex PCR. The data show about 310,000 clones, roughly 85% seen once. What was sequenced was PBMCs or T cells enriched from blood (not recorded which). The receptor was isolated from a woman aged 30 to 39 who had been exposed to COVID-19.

The CDR3 region is CASSFGQSTDTQYF. CDR3 nucleotide sequence: TGTGCCAGCAGTTTTGGACAGAGCACAGATACGCAGTATTTT. The V call is TRBV6-4, the J call TRBJ2-3, with a tentative D call TRBD1 (6 bases). V lost 5 bases and J lost 0, with 9 bases in between. Germline V gene lookup returns CDR1 MRHNA and CDR2 SNTAGT. The length of the CDR3 is 14 residues.